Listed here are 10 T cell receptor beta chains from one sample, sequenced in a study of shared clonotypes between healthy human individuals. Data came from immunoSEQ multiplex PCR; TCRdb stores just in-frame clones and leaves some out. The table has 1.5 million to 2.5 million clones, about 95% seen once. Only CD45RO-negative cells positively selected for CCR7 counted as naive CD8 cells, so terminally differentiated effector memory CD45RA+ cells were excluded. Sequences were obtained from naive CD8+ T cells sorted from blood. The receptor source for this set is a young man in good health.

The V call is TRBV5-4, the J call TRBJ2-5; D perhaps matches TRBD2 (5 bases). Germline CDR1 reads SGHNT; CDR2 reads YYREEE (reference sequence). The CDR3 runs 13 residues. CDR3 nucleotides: TGTGCAGCCCGGGCCATACTAGAAGAGACCCAGTACTTC. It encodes CAARAILEETQYF.

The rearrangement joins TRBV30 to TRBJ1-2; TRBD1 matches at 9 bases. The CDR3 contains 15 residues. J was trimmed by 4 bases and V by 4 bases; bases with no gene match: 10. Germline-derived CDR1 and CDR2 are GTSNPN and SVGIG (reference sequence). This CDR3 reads CAWNGMGQGFYGYTF. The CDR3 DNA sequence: TGTGCCTGGAACGGGATGGGACAGGGATTCTATGGCTACACCTTC.

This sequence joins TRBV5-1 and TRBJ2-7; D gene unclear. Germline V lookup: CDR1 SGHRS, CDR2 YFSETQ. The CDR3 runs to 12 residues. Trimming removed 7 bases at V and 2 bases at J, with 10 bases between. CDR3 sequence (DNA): TGCGCCAGCGCAGGAGTGACCTACGAGCAGTACTTC. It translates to CASAGVTYEQYF.

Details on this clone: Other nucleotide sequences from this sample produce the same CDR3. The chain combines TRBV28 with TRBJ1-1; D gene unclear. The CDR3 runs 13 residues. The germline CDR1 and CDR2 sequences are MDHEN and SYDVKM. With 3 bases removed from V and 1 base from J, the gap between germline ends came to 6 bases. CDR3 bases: TGTGCCAGCAGTTTGGCCGAGAACACTGAAGCTTTCTTT. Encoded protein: CASSLAENTEAFF.

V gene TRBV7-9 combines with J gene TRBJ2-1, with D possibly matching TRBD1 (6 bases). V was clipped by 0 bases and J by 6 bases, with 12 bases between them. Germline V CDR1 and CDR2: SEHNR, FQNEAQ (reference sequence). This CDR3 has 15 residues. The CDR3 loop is CASSLAQGHSNEQFF. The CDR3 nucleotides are TGTGCCAGCAGCTTAGCCCAGGGACATTCCAATGAGCAGTTCTTC.

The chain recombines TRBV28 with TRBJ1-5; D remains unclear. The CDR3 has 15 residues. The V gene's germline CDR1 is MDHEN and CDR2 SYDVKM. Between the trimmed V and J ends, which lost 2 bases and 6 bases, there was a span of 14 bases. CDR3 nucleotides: TGTGCCAGCAGTTTAGGGCAGGAATACAGTCAGCCCCAGCATTTT. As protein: CASSLGQEYSQPQHF.

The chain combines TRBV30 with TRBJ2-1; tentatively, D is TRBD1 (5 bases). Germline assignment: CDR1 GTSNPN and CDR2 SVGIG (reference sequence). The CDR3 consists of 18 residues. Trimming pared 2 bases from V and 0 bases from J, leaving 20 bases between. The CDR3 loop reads CAWSWPGSGWTSYNEQFF. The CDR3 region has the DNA TGTGCCTGGAGTTGGCCAGGGTCCGGTTGGACCTCCTACAATGAGCAGTTCTTC.

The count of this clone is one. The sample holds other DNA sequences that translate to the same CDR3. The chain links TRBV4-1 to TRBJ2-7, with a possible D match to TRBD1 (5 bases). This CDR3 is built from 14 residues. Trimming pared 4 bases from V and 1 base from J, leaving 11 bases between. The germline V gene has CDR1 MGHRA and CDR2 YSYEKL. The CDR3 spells CASSPVQGSYEQYF. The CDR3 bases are TGCGCCAGCAGCCCGGTCCAGGGTTCCTACGAGCAGTACTTC.

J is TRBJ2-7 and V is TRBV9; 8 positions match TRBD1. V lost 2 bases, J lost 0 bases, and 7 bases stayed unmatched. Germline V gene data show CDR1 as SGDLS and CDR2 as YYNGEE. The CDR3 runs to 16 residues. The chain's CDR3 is CASSVSGTGLSYEQYF. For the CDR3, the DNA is TGTGCCAGCAGCGTTTCCGGGACAGGCCTCTCCTACGAGCAGTACTTC.

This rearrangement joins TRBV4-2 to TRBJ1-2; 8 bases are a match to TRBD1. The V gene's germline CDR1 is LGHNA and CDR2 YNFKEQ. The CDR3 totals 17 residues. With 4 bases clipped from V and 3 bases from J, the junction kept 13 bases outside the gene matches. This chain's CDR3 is CASSPPGGEGGDYGYTF. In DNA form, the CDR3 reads TGTGCCAGCAGCCCCCCAGGGGGCGAGGGTGGGGACTATGGCTACACCTTC.